A single sample is the source of the 19 T cell receptor beta chains below, sequenced in a study of T cells in localized non-small cell lung cancer. Method: immunoSEQ multiplex PCR; TCRdb's copy keeps in-frame clones and lacks some. The repertoire has 52,000 or so clones, roughly 89% of them found once; the top ten carry about 18%. Sequences were derived from peripheral blood, sampled before any cancer treatment. The receptors were sampled from a male donor older than 55 with stage III squamous cell lung carcinoma.

This chain links TRBV7-2 with TRBJ2-1; 9 nucleotides line up with TRBD2. Trimming took 5 bases from V and 9 from J; bases not matched to a gene: 11. Germline CDR1 reads SGHTA; CDR2 reads FQGNSA. The CDR3 totals 15 residues. The CDR3 reads CASSKRQREAGEQFF. The CDR3 nucleotides read TGTGCCAGCAGCAAACGGCAGCGGGAGGCCGGTGAGCAGTTCTTC.

J is TRBJ2-7 and V is TRBV19; maybe TRBD1 (6 bases). The V gene lost 6 bases and the J gene lost 3 bases, with 12 bases spanning the gap. The CDR3 sequence is 13 residues long. The germline gives CDR1 LNHDA, CDR2 SQIVND (reference sequence). CDR3 residues: CASSGTSIYEQYF. In nucleotides, the CDR3 is TGTGCCAGTAGCGGGACATCTATCTACGAGCAGTACTTC.

The rearrangement joins TRBV5-1 to TRBJ1-1, with D perhaps matching TRBD1 (5 bases). The V gene lost 0 bases and the J gene lost 8 bases, with 11 bases spanning the gap. Germline CDR1 reads SGHRS; CDR2 reads YFSETQ. CDR3 length: 13 residues. The CDR3 nucleotides read TGCGCCAGCAGCTTGGATCGGGGCATCGAAGCTTTCTTT. This translates into CASSLDRGIEAFF.

This clone has a single count. V usage is TRBV5-6 and J usage is TRBJ1-1, with D perhaps matching TRBD1 (5 bases). The CDR3 contains 13 residues. Trimming stripped 4 bases from V and 6 bases from J, with 13 bases between. CDR1 SGHDT and CDR2 YYEEEE come from the germline V gene. For the CDR3, the DNA is TGTGCCAGCAGCCCGGGGGACCGCTCTGAAGCTTTCTTT. Translation gives CASSPGDRSEAFF.

This clone was seen a single time. The rearrangement links TRBV5-4 to TRBJ2-5; 12 nucleotides agree with TRBD1. After removal of 4 bases from V and 7 bases from J, the junction contained 11 bases not matched to a gene. The germline CDR1 and CDR2 sequences are SGHNT and YYREEE (reference sequence). The CDR3 consists of 16 residues. CDR3 loop: CASSVDGTGGGGTQYF. In nucleotides, the CDR3 is TGTGCCAGCAGCGTGGACGGGACAGGGGGCGGGGGGACCCAGTACTTC.

The chain links TRBV11-2 to TRBJ1-1, with D tentatively TRBD1 (5 bases). The CDR3 runs to 15 residues. Germline-derived CDR1 and CDR2 are SGHAT and FQNNGV. V gave up 1 base and J gave up 4 bases, with 13 bases separating them. CDR3: CASSLASAGPTEAFF. In DNA, the CDR3 is TGTGCCAGCAGCTTAGCGTCAGCAGGGCCCACTGAAGCTTTCTTT.

The chain recombines TRBV4-2 with TRBJ1-1, with D perhaps TRBD1 (6 bases). V was pared by 5 bases and J by 6 bases, with 22 bases between. This CDR3 contains 16 residues. Germline V gives CDR1 LGHNA, CDR2 YNFKEQ. This chain's CDR3 is CASSSSGHRIGSEAFF. CDR3 sequence (DNA): TGTGCCAGCAGCTCCTCGGGACACCGCATAGGGTCTGAAGCTTTCTTT.

V and J are TRBV6-6 and TRBJ2-7; D is perhaps TRBD1 (5 bases). The CDR3 contains 12 residues. Germline CDR1 and CDR2: MNHNY and SVGAGI (reference sequence). Deletions cut 6 bases from V and 1 base from J, with 7 bases between. The CDR3 sequence: CASSSGSYEQYF. CDR3 in DNA: TGTGCCAGCAGCTCAGGGTCCTACGAGCAGTACTTC.

The chain carries TRBV2 and TRBJ1-2, with TRBD1 matching over 7 bases. Trimming took 1 base from V and 0 from J; bases not matched to a gene: 17. Germline V gene data show CDR1 as SNHLY and CDR2 as FYNNEI. This CDR3 has 20 residues. The chain's CDR3 is CASSEGVGDGQADPNYGYTF. CDR3 DNA sequence: TGTGCCAGCAGTGAAGGGGTAGGTGACGGACAGGCCGATCCTAACTATGGCTACACCTTC.

The CDR3 DNA follows: TGTGCCAGCAGCTCTCCGGGACTAGCGGTGCATGAGCAGTTCTTC. This gives the protein CASSSPGLAVHEQFF. The genes are TRBV7-9 and TRBJ2-1; 11 nucleotides align to TRBD2. V lost 4 bases, J lost 8 bases, and 7 bases stayed unmatched. Germline lookup yields CDR1 SEHNR and CDR2 FQNEAQ (reference sequence). The CDR3 extends over 15 amino acids.

In its sample, this clone was seen once. J is TRBJ2-5 and V is TRBV7-2; D may be TRBD1 (5 bases). The CDR3 is 14 amino acids. Trimming took 5 bases from V and 1 from J, leaving 11 bases between them. CDR1 is SGHTA, CDR2 FQGNSA, per germline. DNA of the CDR3: TGTGCCAGCAGCACTCGGACACCCCAAGAGACCCAGTACTTC. It codes for CASSTRTPQETQYF.

A few counts support this clone. The chain links TRBV5-8 to TRBJ2-5; 10 bases map to TRBD2. CDR3 length equals 17 residues. CDR1 and CDR2 from the germline V gene are SGHTS and YDEGEE. The V segment lost 0 bases and the J segment 1 base; nucleotides outside the gene matches: 6. The CDR3 region is CASSLELLAGFQETQYF. The CDR3 nucleotides read TGTGCCAGCAGCTTGGAGCTACTAGCGGGGTTCCAAGAGACCCAGTACTTC.

V and J are TRBV5-6 and TRBJ2-3, with D tentatively TRBD1 (6 bases). V was trimmed by 4 bases and J by 4 bases, leaving 19 bases between them. This CDR3 has 16 residues. Germline CDR1 SGHDT, CDR2 YYEEEE. The CDR3 here is CASSPPLGQWADTQYF. The CDR3 coding sequence is TGTGCCAGCAGCCCCCCCCTAGGACAGTGGGCAGATACGCAGTATTTT.

The V gene is TRBV27, the J gene TRBJ2-3, with 10 bases lining up with TRBD2. V lost 5 bases and J lost 1; bases outside the gene matches: 0. CDR3 size: 14 residues. The germline V gene encodes CDR1 MNHEY and CDR2 SMNVEV (reference sequence). CDR3: CASSGLAGTDTQYF. The CDR3 region has the DNA TGTGCCAGCAGTGGACTAGCGGGCACAGATACGCAGTATTTT.

The rearrangement links TRBV7-7 to TRBJ2-5; 8 nucleotides line up with TRBD1. Germline V gives CDR1 SSHAT, CDR2 FNYEAQ (reference sequence). With V trimmed by 1 base and J by 5 bases, 6 bases remained unmatched. The CDR3 sequence is 15 residues long. CDR3: CASSLGGQGGETQYF. CDR3 DNA sequence: TGTGCCAGCAGCTTAGGCGGACAGGGCGGCGAGACCCAGTACTTC.

V usage is TRBV7-8 and J usage is TRBJ2-3; D gene uncertain. Germline lookup yields CDR1 SGHVS and CDR2 FQNEAQ. The CDR3 is made up of 15 amino acids. Trimming stripped 0 bases from V and 2 bases from J, with 9 bases between. CDR3 sequence (DNA): TGTGCCAGCAGCTTAGCTTGGCAGATCACAGATACGCAGTATTTT. Protein: CASSLAWQITDTQYF.

V is TRBV10-3 and J is TRBJ2-6, with D unresolved. Germline V lookup: CDR1 ENHRY, CDR2 SYGVKD. The CDR3 is 15 residues long. Trimming removed 4 bases at V and 0 bases at J, with 7 bases between. The CDR3 DNA sequence: TGTGCCATCAGTGGTGACATCTCTGGGGCCAACGTCCTGACTTTC. The encoded protein is CAISGDISGANVLTF.

This chain connects TRBV23-1 to TRBJ1-5, with no clear D. TRBV23-1 is an open reading frame, and its role is uncertain. V lost 4 bases to trimming and J lost 0 bases, with 10 bases between them. The CDR3 consists of 15 residues. The CDR3 DNA follows: TGCGCCAGCAGTCTCAAGGGATATAGCAATCAGCCCCAGCATTTT. It translates to CASSLKGYSNQPQHF.

The chain combines TRBV2 with TRBJ1-6; 9 bases fit TRBD1. CDR1 SNHLY and CDR2 FYNNEI come from the germline V gene. The CDR3 length is 16 residues. The trim removed 5 bases at V and 9 bases at J, leaving 11 bases unmatched. The CDR3 sequence: CASSREPGQGSSPLHF. The DNA for the CDR3 is TGTGCCAGCAGTCGTGAACCGGGACAGGGTAGTTCACCCCTCCACTTT. Based on the CDR3 plus reference TRBV2 and TRBJ1-6, the full variable domain is EPEVTQTPSHQVTQMGQEVILRCVPISNHLYFYWYRQILGQKVEFLVSFYNNEISEKSEIFDDQFSVERPDGSNFTLKIRSTKLEDSAMYFCASSREPGQGSSPLHFGNGTRLTVT.